This T cell receptor beta chain was profiled in a study of blood T cell repertoires in COVID-19. Study background: Sites across the United States, Italy and Spain contributed samples from acute and convalescent COVID-19. PBMCs, B-cell-depleted T cells, or T cells were the source of the cDNA or gDNA that made up the material.

Per the study methods: Estimation of nucleated cell counts relied on the amplification of reference gene primers. TCRdb's table, derived via immunoSEQ multiplex PCR, lists solely in-frame clones and lacks some. V, J and clone size were drawn from that table, and D and trimming were deduced from the DNA. This sample has about 81,000 clones, with nearly 95% found just once. The CDR3 is 14 amino acids. Trimming at V came to 4 bases and at J to 1 base, leaving 3 bases not matched to a gene. CDR1 and CDR2 (germline): KGHSH, LQKENI. The sample taken for sequencing was peripheral blood. The source of this sequence is a human donor with active COVID-19. The donor label of this sample is uncertain. The chain links TRBV18 to TRBJ1-1, with 7 bases that match TRBD1. The DNA for the CDR3 is TGTGCCAGCTCACAGGGACAGACGAACACTGAAGCTTTCTTT. Translation gives CASSQGQTNTEAFF.